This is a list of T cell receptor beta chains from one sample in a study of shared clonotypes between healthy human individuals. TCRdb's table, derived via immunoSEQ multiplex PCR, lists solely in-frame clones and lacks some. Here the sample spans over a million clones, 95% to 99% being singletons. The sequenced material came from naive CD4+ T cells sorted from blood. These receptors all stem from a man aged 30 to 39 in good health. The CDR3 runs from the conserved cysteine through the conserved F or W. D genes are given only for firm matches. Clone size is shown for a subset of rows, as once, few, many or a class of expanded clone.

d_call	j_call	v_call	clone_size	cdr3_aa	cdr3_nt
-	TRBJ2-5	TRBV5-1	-	CASSLGGNQETQYF	TGCGCCAGCAGCTTGGGTGGGAACCAAGAGACCCAGTACTTC
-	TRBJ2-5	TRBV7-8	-	CASSAVGRIQETQYF	TGTGCCAGCAGCGCCGTGGGCCGTATCCAAGAGACCCAGTACTTC
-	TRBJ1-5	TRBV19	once	CASSSRGVGNQPQHF	TGTGCCAGTAGTAGCAGGGGAGTCGGCAATCAGCCCCAGCATTTT
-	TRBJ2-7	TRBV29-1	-	CSVEGDSYEQYF	TGCAGCGTTGAAGGGGACTCCTACGAGCAGTACTTC
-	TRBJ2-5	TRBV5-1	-	CASSRPLGAGETQYF	TGCGCCAGCAGCCGTCCCCTTGGGGCAGGAGAGACCCAGTACTTC
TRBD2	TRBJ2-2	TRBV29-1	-	CSVAGAGDTNTGELFF	TGCAGCGTCGCCGGAGCGGGGGACACGAACACCGGGGAGCTGTTTTTT
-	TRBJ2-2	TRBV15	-	CATSRDPGRGELFF	TGTGCCACCAGCAGAGATCCCGGGCGCGGGGAGCTGTTTTTT
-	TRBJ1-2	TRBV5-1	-	CASSLSVSDGYTF	TGCGCCAGCAGCTTGTCAGTGTCGGATGGCTACACCTTC
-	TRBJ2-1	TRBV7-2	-	CASSRGTNDEQFF	TGTGCCAGCAGCCGCGGGACCAATGATGAGCAGTTCTTC
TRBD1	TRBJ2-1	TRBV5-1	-	CASSLNPDRVNNEQFF	TGCGCCAGCAGCTTAAATCCTGACAGGGTAAACAATGAGCAGTTCTTC
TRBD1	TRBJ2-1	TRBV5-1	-	CASSLGTGSYEQFF	TGCGCCAGCAGCTTGGGGACAGGTAGCTATGAGCAGTTCTTC